This T cell receptor (beta chain) was identified in a study of persistence of HIV-infected CD4 T cells. Remarks on this clone: The antigen remains unidentified.

Nonspecific anti-CD3/anti-CD28 bead stimulation represents the broad CD4+ T cell repertoire. Responding CD4+ T cells were sorted by upregulation of both CD40 ligand and CD69. The immunoSEQ assay was version 4, run in survey mode. Sequenced by immunoSEQ multiplex PCR; TCRdb stores in-frame clones only, minus some. The table records about 37,000 clones, roughly 89% of them present only once. Germline lookup yields CDR1 SGHTA and CDR2 FQGNSA. The CDR3 runs 12 residues. V lost 1 base and J 4 bases, leaving 4 bases between the germline ends. V and J are TRBV7-2 and TRBJ1-2; the D is unclear. Sample: CD4+ T cells sorted from PBMCs after roughly 18-hour stimulation, taken from a patient who received antiretroviral therapy. The clonotype was recovered from an adult man with HIV who was CMV-seropositive. CDR3 residues: CASSLEVYGYTF. The DNA for the CDR3 is TGTGCCAGCAGCTTAGAGGTCTATGGCTACACCTTC.